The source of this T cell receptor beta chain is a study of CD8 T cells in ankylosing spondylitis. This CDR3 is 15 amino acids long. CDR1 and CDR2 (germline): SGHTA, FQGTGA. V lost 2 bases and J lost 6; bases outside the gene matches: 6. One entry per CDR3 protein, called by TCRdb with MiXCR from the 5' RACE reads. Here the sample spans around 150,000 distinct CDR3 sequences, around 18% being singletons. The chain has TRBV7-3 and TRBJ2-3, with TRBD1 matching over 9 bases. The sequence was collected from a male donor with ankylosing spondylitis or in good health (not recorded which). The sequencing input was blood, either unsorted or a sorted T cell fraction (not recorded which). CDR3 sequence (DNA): TGTGCCAGCAGCTTATTGGACAGGGGTTTTGATACGCAGTATTTT. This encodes CASSLLDRGFDTQYF.